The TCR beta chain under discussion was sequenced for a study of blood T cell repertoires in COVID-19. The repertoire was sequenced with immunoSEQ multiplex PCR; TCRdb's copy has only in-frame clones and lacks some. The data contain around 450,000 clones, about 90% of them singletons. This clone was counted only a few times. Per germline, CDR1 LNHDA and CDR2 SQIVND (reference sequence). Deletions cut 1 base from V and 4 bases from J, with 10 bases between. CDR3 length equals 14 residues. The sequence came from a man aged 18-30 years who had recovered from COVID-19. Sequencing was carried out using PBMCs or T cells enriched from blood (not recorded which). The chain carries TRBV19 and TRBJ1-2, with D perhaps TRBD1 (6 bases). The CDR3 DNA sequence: TGTGCCAGTAGTATAGTCTGGACAGCCTATGGCTACACCTTC. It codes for CASSIVWTAYGYTF. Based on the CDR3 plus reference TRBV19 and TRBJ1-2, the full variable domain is DGGITQSPKYLFRKEGQNVTLSCEQNLNHDAMYWYRQDPGQGLRLIYYSQIVNDFQKGDIAEGYSVSREKKESFPLTVTSAQKNPTAFYLCASSIVWTAYGYTFGSGTRLTVV.